The subject of this entry is one T cell receptor (beta chain). This specimen comes from a study of CD8 T cells in Susac syndrome. The RNA, about 0.45 to 1 ug, was put through reverse transcription using random hexamers. Amplification of TCR beta CDR3 used immunoSEQ multiplex PCR across 54 Vbeta and 13 Jbeta. Via MiXCR, TCRdb re-called the immunoSEQ multiplex PCR reads, giving one row per CDR3 protein. The sample shows around 300,000 distinct CDR3 sequences, roughly 94% of them seen only once. The TCR originated in a human donor with multiple sclerosis. Sample: CD4+ T cells from PBMCs.

Written as DNA, the CDR3 is TGTGCCAGCAGCTTAGGGGGGACCCATGGCTACACCTTC. Its translation is CASSLGGTHGYTF. The chain links TRBV7-9 to TRBJ1-2, with D perhaps matching TRBD1 (5 bases). Trimming stripped 1 base from V and 6 bases from J, with 9 bases between. This CDR3 comprises 13 residues. Per germline, CDR1 SEHNR and CDR2 FQNEAQ (reference sequence).